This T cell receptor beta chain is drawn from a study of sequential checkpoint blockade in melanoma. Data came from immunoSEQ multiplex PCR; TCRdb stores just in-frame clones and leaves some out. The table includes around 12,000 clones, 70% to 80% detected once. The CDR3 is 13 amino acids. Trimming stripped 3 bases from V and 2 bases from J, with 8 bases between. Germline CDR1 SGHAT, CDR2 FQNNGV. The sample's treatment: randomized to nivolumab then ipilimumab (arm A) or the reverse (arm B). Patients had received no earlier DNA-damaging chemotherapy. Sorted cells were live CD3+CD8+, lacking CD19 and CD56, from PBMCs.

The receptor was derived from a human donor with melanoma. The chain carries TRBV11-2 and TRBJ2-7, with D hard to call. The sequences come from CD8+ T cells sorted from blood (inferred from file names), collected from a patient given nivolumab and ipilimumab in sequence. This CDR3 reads CASSLGAAYEQYF. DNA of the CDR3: TGTGCCAGCAGCTTGGGCGCCGCCTACGAGCAGTACTTC.